Given below is one T cell receptor beta chain in context. The antigen is unknown. At one boundary the junction diverges from the germline segment, which might be a read error. This sample stems from a study of CD8 T cells in Susac syndrome. Study findings and constraints: The number of Susac-specific public clones found was sixteen in total CD8+ repertoires and 4 to 6 in CD8+ TEMRA repertoires.

The CDR3 runs 13 residues. The germline V gene encodes CDR1 KGHDR and CDR2 SFDVKD. Random hexamers were used to reverse transcribe an amount of about 0.5 to 1 ug RNA. TCRdb independently ran MiXCR on the immunoSEQ multiplex PCR reads; one entry per CDR3 protein. Of fewer than 150,000 distinct CDR3 sequences listed, approximately 95% were seen once; the top ten hold under 0.2%. Sequenced: CD8+ T cells from PBMCs. V and J are TRBV24-1 and TRBJ2-5; D ambiguous. This TCR came from a human donor with Susac syndrome. The CDR3 protein is CATSALGKETQYF. The CDR3, as DNA: TGTGCCACCAGTGCTTTGGGGAAAGAGACCCAGTACTTC.